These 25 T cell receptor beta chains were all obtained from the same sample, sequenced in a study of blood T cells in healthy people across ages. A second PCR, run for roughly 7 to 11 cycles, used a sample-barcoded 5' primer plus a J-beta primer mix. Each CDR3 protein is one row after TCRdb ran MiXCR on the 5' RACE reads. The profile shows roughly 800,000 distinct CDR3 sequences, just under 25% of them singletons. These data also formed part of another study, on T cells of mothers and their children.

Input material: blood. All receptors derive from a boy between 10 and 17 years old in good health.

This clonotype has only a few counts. In nucleotides, the CDR3 is TGTGCCAGCAGTTACGAACGAGATTCCTACGAGCAGTACTTC. Translating it yields CASSYERDSYEQYF. V is TRBV6-5 and J is TRBJ2-7; D call uncertain. The germline V gene encodes CDR1 MNHEY and CDR2 SVGAGI. V dropped 2 bases and J dropped 1 base, with 9 bases sitting between them. The CDR3 loop spans 14 amino acids.

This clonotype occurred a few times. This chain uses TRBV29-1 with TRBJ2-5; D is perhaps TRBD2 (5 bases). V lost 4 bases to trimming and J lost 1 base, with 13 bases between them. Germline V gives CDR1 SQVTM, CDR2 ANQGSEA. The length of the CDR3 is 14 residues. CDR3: CSVAAMRAQETQYF. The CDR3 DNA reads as TGCAGCGTTGCCGCCATGAGGGCCCAAGAGACCCAGTACTTC. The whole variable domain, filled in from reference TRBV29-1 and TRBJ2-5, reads SAVISQKPSRDICQRGTSLTIQCQVDSQVTMMFWYRQQPGQSLTLIATANQGSEATYESGFVIDKFPISRPNLTFSTLTVSNMSPEDSSIYLCSVAAMRAQETQYFGPGTRLLVL.

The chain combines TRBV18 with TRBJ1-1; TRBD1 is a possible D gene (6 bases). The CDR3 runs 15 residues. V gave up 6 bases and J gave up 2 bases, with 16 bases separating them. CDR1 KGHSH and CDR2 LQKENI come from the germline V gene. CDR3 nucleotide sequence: TGTGCCAGCTCCCCAAAGGACAGAACAAACACTGAAGCTTTCTTT. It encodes CASSPKDRTNTEAFF.

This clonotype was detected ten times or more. CDR3 nucleotide sequence: TGTGCCAGCAGCCCCCGACAGGGGAAAGAGACCCAGTACTTC. It encodes CASSPRQGKETQYF. The rearrangement joins TRBV7-9 to TRBJ2-5; TRBD1 matches at 8 bases. From germline, CDR1 is SEHNR and CDR2 FQNEAQ (reference sequence). There are 14 residues in the CDR3. V lost 5 bases and J lost 3; bases outside the gene matches: 5.

The CDR3 DNA sequence: TGTGCCAGCAGCGTGTCGCAGGCCGGCTCTGGGGCCAACGTCCTGACTTTC. Translated, it gives CASSVSQAGSGANVLTF. This chain connects TRBV9 to TRBJ2-6; D call uncertain. The CDR3 runs 17 residues. Germline V gene lookup returns CDR1 SGDLS and CDR2 YYNGEE. Trimming left V 2 bases short and J 0 bases short, with 12 bases between.

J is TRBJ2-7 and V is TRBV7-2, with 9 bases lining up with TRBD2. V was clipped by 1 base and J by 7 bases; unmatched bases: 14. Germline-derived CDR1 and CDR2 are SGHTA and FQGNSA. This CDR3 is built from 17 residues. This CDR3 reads CASSLGGRGGGDQEQYF. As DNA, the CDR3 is TGTGCCAGCAGCTTAGGCGGCCGGGGCGGGGGGGATCAAGAGCAGTACTTC.

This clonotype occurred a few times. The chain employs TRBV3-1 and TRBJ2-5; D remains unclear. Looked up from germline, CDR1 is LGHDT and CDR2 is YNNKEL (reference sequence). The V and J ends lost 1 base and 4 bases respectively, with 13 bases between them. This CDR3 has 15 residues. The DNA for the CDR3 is TGTGCCAGCAGCCAAGGGTTACAGTGGGGAGAGACCCAGTACTTC. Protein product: CASSQGLQWGETQYF.

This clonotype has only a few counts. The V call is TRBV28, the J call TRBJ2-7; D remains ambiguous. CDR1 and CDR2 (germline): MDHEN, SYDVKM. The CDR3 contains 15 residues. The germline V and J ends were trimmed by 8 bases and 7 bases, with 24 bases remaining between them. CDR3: CASQPPPIELGEQYF. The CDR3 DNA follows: TGTGCCAGCCAGCCCCCGCCCATTGAACTCGGAGAGCAGTACTTC.

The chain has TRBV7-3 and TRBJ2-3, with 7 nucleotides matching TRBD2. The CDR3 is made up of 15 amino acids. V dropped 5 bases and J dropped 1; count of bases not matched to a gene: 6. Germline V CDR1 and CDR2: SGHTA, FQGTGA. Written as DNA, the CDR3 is TGTGCCAGCAGCCCCCAGCGGGAACGCACAGATACGCAGTATTTT. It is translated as CASSPQRERTDTQYF.

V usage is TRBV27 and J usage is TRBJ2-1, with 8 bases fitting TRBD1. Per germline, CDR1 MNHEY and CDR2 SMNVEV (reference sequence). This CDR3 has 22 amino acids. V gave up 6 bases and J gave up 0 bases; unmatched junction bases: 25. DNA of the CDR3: TGTGCCAGCAGCCCGGGACAGGCAATCCCGAGCGGGCGTGATAGCTCCTACAATGAGCAGTTCTTC. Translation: CASSPGQAIPSGRDSSYNEQFF.

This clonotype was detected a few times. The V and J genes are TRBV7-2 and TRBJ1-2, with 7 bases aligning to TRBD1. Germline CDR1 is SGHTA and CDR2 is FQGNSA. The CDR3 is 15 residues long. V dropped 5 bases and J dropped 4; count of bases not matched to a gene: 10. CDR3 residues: CASSRQKGASYGYTF. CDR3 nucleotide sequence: TGTGCCAGCAGCCGCCAGAAGGGGGCCAGCTATGGCTACACCTTC.

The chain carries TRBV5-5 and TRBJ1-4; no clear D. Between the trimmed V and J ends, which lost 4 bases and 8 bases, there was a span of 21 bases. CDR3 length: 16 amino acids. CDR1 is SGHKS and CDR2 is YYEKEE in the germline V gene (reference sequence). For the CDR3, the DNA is TGTGCCAGCAGCCTCGGGCCCTCTAAAACACGCGAAAAACTGTTTTTT. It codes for CASSLGPSKTREKLFF. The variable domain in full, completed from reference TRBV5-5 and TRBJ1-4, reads DAGVTQSPTHLIKTRGQQVTLRCSPISGHKSVSWYQQVLGQGPQFIFQYYEKEERGRGNFPDRFSARQFPNYSSELNVNALLLGDSALYLCASSLGPSKTREKLFFGSGTQLSVL.

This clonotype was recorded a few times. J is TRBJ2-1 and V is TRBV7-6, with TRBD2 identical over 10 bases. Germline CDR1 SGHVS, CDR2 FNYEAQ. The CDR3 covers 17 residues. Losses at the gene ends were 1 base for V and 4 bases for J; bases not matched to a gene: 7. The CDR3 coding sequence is TGTGCCAGCAGCTTAGGACCGAGCGGGGGGGAATACAATGAGCAGTTCTTC. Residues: CASSLGPSGGEYNEQFF.

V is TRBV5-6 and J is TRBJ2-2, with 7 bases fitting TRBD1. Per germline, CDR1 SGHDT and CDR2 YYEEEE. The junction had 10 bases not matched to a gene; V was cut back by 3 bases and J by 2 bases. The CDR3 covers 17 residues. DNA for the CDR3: TGTGCCAGCAGCTCGAGTACCGGGACAGCCAACACCGGGGAGCTGTTTTTT. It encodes CASSSSTGTANTGELFF.

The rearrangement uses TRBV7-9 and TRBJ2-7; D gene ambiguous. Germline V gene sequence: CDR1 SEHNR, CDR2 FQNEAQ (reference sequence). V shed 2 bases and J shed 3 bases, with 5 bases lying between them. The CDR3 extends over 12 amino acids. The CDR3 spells CASSLMSYEQYF. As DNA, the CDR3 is TGTGCCAGCAGCTTAATGAGCTACGAGCAGTACTTC. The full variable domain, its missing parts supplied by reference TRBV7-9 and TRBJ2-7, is DTGVSQNPRHKITKRGQNVTFRCDPISEHNRLYWYRQTLGQGPEFLTYFQNEAQLEKSRLLSDRFSAERPKGSFSTLEIQRTEQGDSAMYLCASSLMSYEQYFGPGTRLTVT.

This CDR3 is CASSQQGADTQYF. The CDR3 coding sequence is TGTGCCAGCAGTCAACAGGGAGCAGATACGCAGTATTTT. This chain joins TRBV6-1 and TRBJ2-3, with D tentatively TRBD1 (6 bases). Germline-derived CDR1 and CDR2 are MNHNS and SASEGT. CDR3 length: 13 amino acids. Deletions cut 5 bases from V and 4 bases from J, with 10 bases between.

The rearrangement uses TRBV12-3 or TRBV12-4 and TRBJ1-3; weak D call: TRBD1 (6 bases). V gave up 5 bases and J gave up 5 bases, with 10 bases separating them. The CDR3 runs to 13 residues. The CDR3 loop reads CASSARDRNTIYF. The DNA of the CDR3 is TGTGCCAGCAGTGCCAGGGACAGAAACACCATATATTTT.

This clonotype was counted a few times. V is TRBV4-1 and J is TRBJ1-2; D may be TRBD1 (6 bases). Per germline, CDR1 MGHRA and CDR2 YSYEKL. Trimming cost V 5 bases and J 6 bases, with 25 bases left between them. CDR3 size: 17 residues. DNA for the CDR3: TGCGCCAGCAGCGGGGGGCGGCAGGGGTTTTTTTCCGATGGCTACACCTTC. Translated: CASSGGRQGFFSDGYTF.

In DNA, the CDR3 is TGTGCCAGCAGGACAGGGAACCAAGAGACCCAGTACTTC. It encodes CASRTGNQETQYF. The chain joins TRBV11-2 to TRBJ2-5; 7 bases fit TRBD1. J gave up 0 bases and V 6 bases, and 1 base lay outside the gene matches. This CDR3 spans 13 amino acids. Per the germline V gene, CDR1 is SGHAT and CDR2 is FQNNGV.

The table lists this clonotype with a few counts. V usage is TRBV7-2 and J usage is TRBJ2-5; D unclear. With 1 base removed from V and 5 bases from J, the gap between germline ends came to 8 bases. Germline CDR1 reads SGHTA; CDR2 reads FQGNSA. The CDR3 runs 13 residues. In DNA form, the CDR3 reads TGTGCCAGCAGCTTAGACCCGGCGGAGACCCAGTACTTC. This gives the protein CASSLDPAETQYF.

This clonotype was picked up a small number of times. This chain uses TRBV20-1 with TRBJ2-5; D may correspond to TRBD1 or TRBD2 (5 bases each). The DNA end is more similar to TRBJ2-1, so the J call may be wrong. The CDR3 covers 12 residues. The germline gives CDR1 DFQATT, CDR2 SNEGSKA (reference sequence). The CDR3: CSAPGTALEQFF. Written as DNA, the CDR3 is TGCAGTGCCCCTGGGACCGCGCTTGAGCAGTTCTTC.

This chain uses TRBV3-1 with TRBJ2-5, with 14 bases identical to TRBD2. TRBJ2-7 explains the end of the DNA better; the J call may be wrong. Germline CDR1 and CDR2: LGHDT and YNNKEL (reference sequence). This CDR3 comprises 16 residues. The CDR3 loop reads CASSGQTSGRAGEQYF. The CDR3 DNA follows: TGTGCCAGCAGCGGCCAGACTAGCGGGAGGGCCGGCGAGCAGTACTTC.

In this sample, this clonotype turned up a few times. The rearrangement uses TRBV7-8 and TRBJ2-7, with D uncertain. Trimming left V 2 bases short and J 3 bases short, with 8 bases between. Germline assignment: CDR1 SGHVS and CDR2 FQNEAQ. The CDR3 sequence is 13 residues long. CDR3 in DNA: TGTGCCAGCAGCTTATTGGATGGCTACGAGCAGTACTTC. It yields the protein CASSLLDGYEQYF.

CDR3 bases: TGTGCCAGCAGCTTAGGTAAAGCGGCGGGTTACTACAATGAGCAGTTCTTC. This codes for CASSLGKAAGYYNEQFF. The chain recombines TRBV7-9 with TRBJ2-1; TRBD2 is a possible D gene (5 bases). Germline lookup yields CDR1 SEHNR and CDR2 FQNEAQ (reference sequence). Trimming pared 1 base from V and 3 bases from J, leaving 16 bases between. The CDR3 length is 17 residues.

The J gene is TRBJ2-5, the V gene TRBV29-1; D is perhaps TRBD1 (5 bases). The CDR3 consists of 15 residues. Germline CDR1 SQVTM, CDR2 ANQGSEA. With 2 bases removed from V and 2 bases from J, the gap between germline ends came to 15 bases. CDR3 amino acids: CSVEYEGVGQETQYF. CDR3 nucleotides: TGCAGCGTTGAATATGAAGGGGTGGGTCAAGAGACCCAGTACTTC.